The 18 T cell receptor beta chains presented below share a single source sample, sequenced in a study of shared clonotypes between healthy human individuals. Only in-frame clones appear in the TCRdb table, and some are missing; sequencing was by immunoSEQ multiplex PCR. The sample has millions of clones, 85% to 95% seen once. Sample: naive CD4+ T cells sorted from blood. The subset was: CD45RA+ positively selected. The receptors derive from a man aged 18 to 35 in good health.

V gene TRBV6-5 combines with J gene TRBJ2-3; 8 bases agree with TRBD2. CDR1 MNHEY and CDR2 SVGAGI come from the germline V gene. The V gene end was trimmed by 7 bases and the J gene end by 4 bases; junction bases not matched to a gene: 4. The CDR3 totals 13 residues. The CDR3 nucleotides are TGTGCCAGCAAAAGGCGGGGGGCAGATACGCAGTATTTT. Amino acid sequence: CASKRRGADTQYF.

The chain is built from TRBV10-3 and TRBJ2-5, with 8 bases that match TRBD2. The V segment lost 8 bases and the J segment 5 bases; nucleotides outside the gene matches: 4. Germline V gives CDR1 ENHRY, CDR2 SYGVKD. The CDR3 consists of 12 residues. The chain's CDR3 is CAISSGSETQYF. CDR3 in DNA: TGTGCCATCTCGAGCGGGAGTGAGACCCAGTACTTC.

In DNA, the CDR3 is TGTGCCAGTAGTACCTCTAGACAGGCTAATCAGCCCCAGCATTTT. Its protein is CASSTSRQANQPQHF. The chain is built from TRBV19 and TRBJ1-5; D perhaps matches TRBD1 (6 bases). The CDR3 consists of 15 residues. Germline CDR1 and CDR2: LNHDA and SQIVND (reference sequence). With 4 bases removed from V and 4 bases from J, the gap between germline ends came to 14 bases.

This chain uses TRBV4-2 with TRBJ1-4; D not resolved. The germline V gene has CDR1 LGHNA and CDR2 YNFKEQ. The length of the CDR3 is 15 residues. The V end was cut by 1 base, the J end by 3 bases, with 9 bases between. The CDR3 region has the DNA TGTGCCAGCAGCCAAGTTTTGTCGTCTAATGAAAAACTGTTTTTT. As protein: CASSQVLSSNEKLFF.

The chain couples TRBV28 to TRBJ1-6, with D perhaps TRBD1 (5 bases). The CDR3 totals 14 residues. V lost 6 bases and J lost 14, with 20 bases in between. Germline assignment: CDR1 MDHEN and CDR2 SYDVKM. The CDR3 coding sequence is TGTGCCAGCAGCCAACAGACAGACCCGGTAGCCCTCCACTTT. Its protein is CASSQQTDPVALHF.

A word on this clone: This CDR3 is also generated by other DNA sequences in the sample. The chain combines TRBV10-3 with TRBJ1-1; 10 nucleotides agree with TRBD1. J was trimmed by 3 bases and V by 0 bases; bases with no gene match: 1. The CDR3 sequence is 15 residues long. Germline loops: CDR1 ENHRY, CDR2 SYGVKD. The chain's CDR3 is CAISESGQGYTEAFF. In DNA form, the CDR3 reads TGTGCCATCAGTGAGTCGGGACAGGGGTACACTGAAGCTTTCTTT.

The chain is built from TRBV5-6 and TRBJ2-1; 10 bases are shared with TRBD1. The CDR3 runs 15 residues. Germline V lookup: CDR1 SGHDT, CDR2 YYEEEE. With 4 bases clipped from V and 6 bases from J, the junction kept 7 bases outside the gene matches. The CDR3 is CASSAAGQGFNEQFF. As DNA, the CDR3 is TGTGCCAGCAGCGCCGCGGGACAGGGGTTCAATGAGCAGTTCTTC.

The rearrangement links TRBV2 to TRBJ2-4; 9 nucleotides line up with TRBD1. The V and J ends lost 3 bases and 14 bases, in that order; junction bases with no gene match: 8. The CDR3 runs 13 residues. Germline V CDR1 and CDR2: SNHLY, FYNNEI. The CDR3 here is CASSEAPGQGKYF. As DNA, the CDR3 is TGTGCCAGCAGTGAGGCTCCGGGACAGGGAAAGTACTTC.

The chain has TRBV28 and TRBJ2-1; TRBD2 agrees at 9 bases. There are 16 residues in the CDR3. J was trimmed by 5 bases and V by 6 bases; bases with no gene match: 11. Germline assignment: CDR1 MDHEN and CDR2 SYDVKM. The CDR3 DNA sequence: TGTGCCAGCAGCTATGCTAGCGGGAAGGCCAACAATGAGCAGTTCTTC. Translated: CASSYASGKANNEQFF. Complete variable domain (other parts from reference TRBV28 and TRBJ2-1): DVKVTQSSRYLVKRTGEKVFLECVQDMDHENMFWYRQDPGLGLRLIYFSYDVKMKEKGDIPEGYSVSREKKERFSLILESASTNQTSMYLCASSYASGKANNEQFFGPGTRLTVL.

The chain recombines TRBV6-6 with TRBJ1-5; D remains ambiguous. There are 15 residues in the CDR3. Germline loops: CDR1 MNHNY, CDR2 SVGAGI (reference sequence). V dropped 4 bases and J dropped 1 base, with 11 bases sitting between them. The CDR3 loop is CASSLNQESNQPQHF. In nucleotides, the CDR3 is TGTGCCAGCAGTTTGAACCAGGAAAGCAATCAGCCCCAGCATTTT.

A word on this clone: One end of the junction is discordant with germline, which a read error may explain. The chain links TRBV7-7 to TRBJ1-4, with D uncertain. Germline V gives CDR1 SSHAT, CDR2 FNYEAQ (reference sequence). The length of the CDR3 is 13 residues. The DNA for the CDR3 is TGTGCTAGCAGCCCCGGGTACCAACAAAAACTGTTTTTT. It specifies CASSPGYQQKLFF.

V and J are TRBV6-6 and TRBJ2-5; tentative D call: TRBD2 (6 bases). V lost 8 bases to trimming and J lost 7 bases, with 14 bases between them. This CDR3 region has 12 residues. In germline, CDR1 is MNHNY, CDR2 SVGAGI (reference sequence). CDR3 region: CASRGAAGTQYF. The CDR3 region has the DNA TGTGCCAGCCGCGGGGCAGCGGGGACCCAGTACTTC.

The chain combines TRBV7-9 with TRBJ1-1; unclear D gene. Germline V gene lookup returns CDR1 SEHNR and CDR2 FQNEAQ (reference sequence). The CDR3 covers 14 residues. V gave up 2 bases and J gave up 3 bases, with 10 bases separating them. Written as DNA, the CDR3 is TGTGCCAGCAGCTTAAAAAGGATGGACACTGAAGCTTTCTTT. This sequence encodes CASSLKRMDTEAFF.

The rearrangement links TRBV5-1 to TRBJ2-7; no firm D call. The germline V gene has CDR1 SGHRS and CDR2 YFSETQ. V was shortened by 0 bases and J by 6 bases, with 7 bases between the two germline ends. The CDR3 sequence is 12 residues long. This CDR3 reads CASSLEYGEQYF. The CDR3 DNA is TGCGCCAGCAGCTTGGAGTACGGCGAGCAGTACTTC.

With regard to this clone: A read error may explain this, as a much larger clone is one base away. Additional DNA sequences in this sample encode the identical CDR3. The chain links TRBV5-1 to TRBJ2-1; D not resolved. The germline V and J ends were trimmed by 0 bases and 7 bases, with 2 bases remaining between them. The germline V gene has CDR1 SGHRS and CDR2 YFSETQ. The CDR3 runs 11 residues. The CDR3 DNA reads TGCGCCAGCAGCTTGGAGAATGAGCAGTTCTTC. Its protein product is CASSLENEQFF.

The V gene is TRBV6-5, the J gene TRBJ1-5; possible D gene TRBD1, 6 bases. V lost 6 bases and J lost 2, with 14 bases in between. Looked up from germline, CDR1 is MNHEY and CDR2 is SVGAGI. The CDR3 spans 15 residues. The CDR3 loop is CASSIQGQGNQPQHF. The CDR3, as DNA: TGTGCCAGCAGCATCCAGGGGCAGGGCAATCAGCCCCAGCATTTT.

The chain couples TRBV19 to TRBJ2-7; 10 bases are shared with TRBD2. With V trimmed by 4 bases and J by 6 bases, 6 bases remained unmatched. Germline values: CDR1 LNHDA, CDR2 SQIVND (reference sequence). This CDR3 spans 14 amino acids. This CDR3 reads CASSTSSGSTEQYF. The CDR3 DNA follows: TGTGCCAGTAGTACCTCTAGCGGGAGTACCGAGCAGTACTTC. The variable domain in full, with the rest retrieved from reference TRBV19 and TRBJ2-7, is DGGITQSPKYLFRKEGQNVTLSCEQNLNHDAMYWYRQDPGQGLRLIYYSQIVNDFQKGDIAEGYSVSREKKESFPLTVTSAQKNPTAFYLCASSTSSGSTEQYFGPGTRLTVT.

CDR3: CAWSDLGGETQYF. The CDR3 coding sequence is TGTGCCTGGAGTGACCTTGGAGGGGAGACCCAGTACTTC. The rearrangement joins TRBV30 to TRBJ2-5; weak D call: TRBD2 (6 bases). The V gene's germline CDR1 is GTSNPN and CDR2 SVGIG (reference sequence). There are 13 residues in the CDR3. Deletions cut 1 base from V and 5 bases from J, with 11 bases between.